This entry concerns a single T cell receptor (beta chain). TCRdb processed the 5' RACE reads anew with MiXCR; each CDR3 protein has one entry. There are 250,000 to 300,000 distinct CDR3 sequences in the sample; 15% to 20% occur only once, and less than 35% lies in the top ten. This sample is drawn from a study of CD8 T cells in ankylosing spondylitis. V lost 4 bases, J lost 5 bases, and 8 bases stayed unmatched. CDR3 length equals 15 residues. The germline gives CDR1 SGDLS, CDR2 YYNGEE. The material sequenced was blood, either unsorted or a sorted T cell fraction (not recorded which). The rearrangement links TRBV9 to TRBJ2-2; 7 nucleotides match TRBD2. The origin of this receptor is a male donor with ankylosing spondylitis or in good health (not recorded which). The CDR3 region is CASSSSGRSTGELFF. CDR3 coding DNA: TGTGCCAGCAGCTCGTCCGGGAGGTCGACCGGGGAGCTGTTTTTT.